The 8 T cell receptor beta chains below were found in one sample sequenced in a study of blood T cell repertoires in COVID-19. Using immunoSEQ multiplex PCR, the repertoire was profiled, and TCRdb retains in-frame clones only, with some absent. The top ten clones hold about 3% of a sample with 150,000 to 200,000 clones, 74% of them seen once. The sample comprised peripheral blood. The receptors come from an elderly woman with acute or convalescent COVID-19.

This clone was seen only once. The chain employs TRBV6-1 and TRBJ2-5, with D maybe TRBD2 (6 bases). CDR3 length: 16 residues. The germline V and J ends were trimmed by 3 bases and 2 bases, with 16 bases remaining between them. Germline V gene sequence: CDR1 MNHNS, CDR2 SASEGT. CDR3 nucleotide sequence: TGTGCCAGCAGTGAGGGGGAGGTAGGGAGACAAGAGACCCAGTACTTC. Its translation is CASSEGEVGRQETQYF.

The rearrangement uses TRBV3-1 (or the pseudogene TRBV3-2) and TRBJ1-1; TRBD1 is a possible D gene (5 bases). V was shortened by 5 bases and J by 1 base, with 11 bases between the two germline ends. Per germline, CDR1 LGHDT and CDR2 YNNKEL (reference sequence). This CDR3 contains 14 residues. This chain's CDR3 is CASSGADRNTEAFF. The CDR3 DNA reads as TGTGCCAGCAGCGGGGCCGACAGGAACACTGAAGCTTTCTTT.

The chain has TRBV4-3 and TRBJ1-2; perhaps TRBD1 as D (6 bases). CDR3 length: 16 residues. The V end was cut by 0 bases, the J end by 7 bases, with 18 bases between. CDR1 is LGHNA, CDR2 YSLEER, per germline. The CDR3: CASSQEQTGQYRGYTF. Here the CDR3 DNA reads TGCGCCAGCAGCCAAGAACAAACAGGGCAATACCGTGGCTACACCTTC.

V usage is TRBV10-2 and J usage is TRBJ2-5, with 8 bases aligning to TRBD2. CDR3 size: 13 residues. Trimming took 8 bases from V and 5 from J; bases not matched to a gene: 7. The germline gives CDR1 WSHSY, CDR2 SAAADI. CDR3 sequence (DNA): TGCGCCAGCGGCCAGATAGCGGGGGAGACCCAGTACTTC. It encodes CASGQIAGETQYF.

The rearrangement uses TRBV7-2 and TRBJ2-2; D is unresolved. The CDR3 contains 15 residues. Trimming left V 3 bases short and J 4 bases short, with 12 bases between. Germline assignment: CDR1 SGHTA and CDR2 FQGNSA. The CDR3 reads CASSFGGTITGELFF. The CDR3 nucleotides read TGTGCCAGCAGCTTCGGCGGAACAATCACCGGGGAGCTGTTTTTT.

This chain links TRBV28 with TRBJ1-2; 9 bases are shared with TRBD1. V trimming: 5 bases; J trimming: 7 bases; junction bases outside the gene matches: 5. Germline V gene sequence: CDR1 MDHEN, CDR2 SYDVKM. The CDR3 consists of 13 residues. The chain's CDR3 is CASSQQGARGYTF. The DNA of the CDR3 is TGTGCCAGCAGTCAACAGGGGGCTCGTGGCTACACCTTC.

The chain employs TRBV6-5 and TRBJ2-5; 7 bases are shared with TRBD1. V was pared by 0 bases and J by 2 bases, with 6 bases of the junction left unmatched. Germline CDR1 reads MNHEY; CDR2 reads SVGAGI. The CDR3 is 16 amino acids. The CDR3 loop is CASSYSDSQGQETQYF. The CDR3 nucleotides are TGTGCCAGCAGTTACTCCGATTCACAGGGGCAAGAGACCCAGTACTTC.

This rearrangement joins TRBV28 to TRBJ2-1; TRBD2 might be the D (6 bases). Between the trimmed V and J ends, which lost 1 base and 2 bases, there was a span of 9 bases. The CDR3 contains 15 residues. Germline V gives CDR1 MDHEN, CDR2 SYDVKM. The CDR3 loop reads CASSLSGDPYNEQFF. The CDR3 bases are TGTGCCAGCAGTTTATCGGGGGACCCCTACAATGAGCAGTTCTTC.